The 24 T cell receptor beta chains reported below all come from one sample, sequenced in a study of blood T cell dynamics during melanoma immunotherapy (dated by TCRdb to the early 2020s). Sample time point, as interpreted from the label and publication: pre-treatment baseline. Receptors were amplified or captured by the immunoSEQ multiplex PCR assay. Drawn from immuneACCESS, this table holds only the in-frame rearrangements with V and J called that TCRdb kept. Clones are partly lost; checked studies trace under half to an unresolved V gene and leave the rest unexplained. Here the sample has a few thousand clones; 85% to 90% occur a single time. The leading ten clones occupy roughly 15% of the sample. The starting material was blood, obtained from a patient treated with checkpoint blockade. Receptors were obtained from a human donor with melanoma.

The rearrangement links TRBV15 to TRBJ2-7; D gene unclear. Germline assignment: CDR1 LNHNV and CDR2 YYDKDF (reference sequence). V was cut by 5 bases and J by 4 bases, with 12 bases left in between. The CDR3 runs to 13 residues. CDR3 sequence reads: CATSLTAGYEQYF. CDR3 in DNA: TGTGCCACCAGCCTAACGGCAGGTTACGAGCAGTACTTC.

The chain is built from TRBV29-1 and TRBJ1-3, with 9 positions matching TRBD1. CDR1 SQVTM and CDR2 ANQGSEA come from the germline V gene. Trimming cost V 4 bases and J 2 bases; bases outside gene matches: 3. There are 14 residues in the CDR3. The CDR3, as DNA: TGCAGCGTTGGACAGGGGGGAGCTGGAAACACCATATATTTT. It encodes CSVGQGGAGNTIYF.

CDR3: CASGLVLHQGPNSPLHF. The CDR3 coding sequence is TGTGCTAGTGGTTTGGTACTTCACCAGGGCCCAAATTCACCCCTCCACTTT. The gene calls are TRBV12-5 and TRBJ1-6; TRBD1 is a possible D gene (5 bases). The V and J ends lost 0 bases and 7 bases respectively, with 16 bases between them. The CDR3 is 17 residues long. In germline, CDR1 is LGHNT, CDR2 FRNRAP.

The J gene is TRBJ2-1, the V gene TRBV5-8; TRBD2 agrees at 13 bases. V trimming: 4 bases; J trimming: 6 bases; junction bases outside the gene matches: 4. Germline V gene lookup returns CDR1 SGHTS and CDR2 YDEGEE. The CDR3 sequence is 15 residues long. As DNA, the CDR3 is TGTGCCAGCAGCGCGTGGACTAGCGGGAGCAATGAGCAGTTCTTC. This codes for CASSAWTSGSNEQFF.

The chain couples TRBV7-6 to TRBJ2-7; unclear D gene. CDR3 length equals 14 residues. Germline-derived CDR1 and CDR2 are SGHVS and FNYEAQ. V lost 3 bases and J 2 bases, leaving 11 bases between the germline ends. The CDR3 DNA reads as TGTGCCAGCAGCTTCTTTGCAGGAACCTACGAGCAGTACTTC. Residues: CASSFFAGTYEQYF.

The V call is TRBV19, the J call TRBJ2-3, with TRBD1 as a possible D gene (6 bases). CDR1 LNHDA and CDR2 SQIVND come from the germline V gene (reference sequence). The germline V and J ends were trimmed by 4 bases and 3 bases, with 17 bases remaining between them. The CDR3 is 16 residues long. As DNA, the CDR3 is TGTGCCAGTAGTACCACTTGGGGACATCGAACAGATACGCAGTATTTT. Its translation: CASSTTWGHRTDTQYF.

About this clone: At one end the junction does not follow the germline gene, possibly because of a read error. The rearrangement joins TRBV5-1 to TRBJ2-2, with 9 bases lining up with TRBD2. The CDR3 has 18 amino acids. Germline lookup yields CDR1 SGHRS and CDR2 YFSETQ. The CDR3 protein is CAGSSPSGNPRGTGELFF. As DNA, the CDR3 is TGCGCCGGCAGCTCCCCTAGCGGGAACCCCCGTGGTACCGGGGAGCTGTTTTTT.

V is TRBV30 and J is TRBJ1-4; D is undetermined. This CDR3 is 15 amino acids long. Looked up from germline, CDR1 is GTSNPN and CDR2 is SVGIG (reference sequence). V dropped 0 bases and J dropped 9 bases, with 17 bases sitting between them. DNA of the CDR3: TGTGCCTGGAGTGTCTCAGGTTCCTACGGCCAAAAACTGTTTTTT. Residues: CAWSVSGSYGQKLFF. The complete variable domain, with remaining parts taken from reference TRBV30 and TRBJ1-4, reads SQTIHQWPATLVQPVGSPLSLECTVEGTSNPNLYWYRQAAGRGLQLLFYSVGIGQISSEVPQNLSASRPQDRQFILSSKKLLLSDSGFYLCAWSVSGSYGQKLFFGSGTQLSVL.

The rearrangement links TRBV2 to TRBJ1-2, with D possibly being TRBD1 (5 bases). Per germline, CDR1 SNHLY and CDR2 FYNNEI. The CDR3 loop spans 14 amino acids. Trimming stripped 3 bases from V and 3 bases from J, with 11 bases between. This chain's CDR3 is CASSDPPGYYGYTF. The CDR3 nucleotides are TGTGCCAGCAGTGATCCCCCAGGGTACTATGGCTACACCTTC.

This sequence joins TRBV19 and TRBJ1-2; D unresolved. This CDR3 comprises 12 residues. The germline V gene encodes CDR1 LNHDA and CDR2 SQIVND (reference sequence). V lost 2 bases to trimming and J lost 8 bases, with 9 bases between them. The CDR3 loop is CASSIWGGGYTF. As DNA, the CDR3 is TGTGCCAGTAGTATATGGGGTGGAGGCTACACCTTC.

Note on this clone: At one end, the junction sequence differs from germline, possibly due to a read error. The chain links TRBV19 to TRBJ2-5; TRBD1 is a possible D gene (6 bases). The CDR3 has 14 residues. CDR1 is LNHDA and CDR2 is SQIVND in the germline V gene (reference sequence). The CDR3 loop reads CASSIQGNQEAQYF. The CDR3 nucleotides read TGTGCCAGTAGTATTCAGGGGAACCAAGAGGCCCAGTACTTC.

The rearrangement joins TRBV18 to TRBJ1-6; TRBD1 matches 9 bases. There are 15 residues in the CDR3. The germline V gene encodes CDR1 KGHSH and CDR2 LQKENI. Unmatched junction bases numbered 6, after V lost 3 bases and J lost 9 bases. CDR3 nucleotides: TGTGCCAGCTCACCCTCGGGGACAGGGACTTCACCCCTCCACTTT. This translates into CASSPSGTGTSPLHF.

The rearrangement links TRBV5-4 to TRBJ2-1; tentatively, D is TRBD2 (5 bases). CDR1 is SGHNT and CDR2 is YYREEE in the germline V gene (reference sequence). This CDR3 has 14 residues. The V end lost 2 bases, the J end lost 5 bases, and 11 bases lay between the germline ends. CDR3 nucleotides: TGTGCCAGCAGCTTTGGGAGTTTGAACAATGAGCAGTTCTTC. It yields the protein CASSFGSLNNEQFF.

V is TRBV6-1 and J is TRBJ1-3; tentatively, D is TRBD1 (5 bases). Per the germline V gene, CDR1 is MNHNS and CDR2 is SASEGT. The CDR3 contains 18 residues. V was trimmed by 1 base and J by 0 bases, leaving 16 bases between them. CDR3 loop: CASSEEWGTLSSGNTIYF. In nucleotides, the CDR3 is TGTGCCAGCAGTGAAGAATGGGGCACCCTAAGCTCTGGAAACACCATATATTTT.

This chain uses TRBV18 with TRBJ2-7; D not certain. The CDR3 covers 12 residues. Germline V lookup: CDR1 KGHSH, CDR2 LQKENI. The ends were cut back, 4 bases at V and 1 base at J, with 5 bases in the middle. The chain's CDR3 is CASSRASYEQYF. In DNA, the CDR3 is TGTGCCAGCTCACGGGCTTCCTACGAGCAGTACTTC. The complete variable domain, with remaining parts taken from reference TRBV18 and TRBJ2-7, reads NAGVMQNPRHLVRRRGQEARLRCSPMKGHSHVYWYRQLPEEGLKFMVYLQKENIIDESGMPKERFSAEFPKEGPSILRIQQVVRGDSAAYFCASSRASYEQYFGPGTRLTVT.

The chain joins TRBV27 to TRBJ2-7; D may be TRBD2 (6 bases). The CDR3 runs 16 residues. Trimming took 0 bases from V and 3 from J, leaving 15 bases between them. The germline gives CDR1 MNHEY, CDR2 SMNVEV (reference sequence). The CDR3 region has the DNA TGTGCCAGCAGTTTATCCTTCGGGGGTCCAGGCTACGAGCAGTACTTC. Amino acids: CASSLSFGGPGYEQYF.

This clone was seen a few times. The chain couples TRBV2 to TRBJ2-7; TRBD1 aligns across 8 bases. V dropped 6 bases and J dropped 4; count of bases not matched to a gene: 5. Germline V lookup: CDR1 SNHLY, CDR2 FYNNEI. The CDR3 is 13 residues long. The CDR3 region has the DNA TGTGCCAGCAGGAGGACAGGGCTATACGAGCAGTACTTC. This translates into CASRRTGLYEQYF. Combining the CDR3 with reference TRBV2 and TRBJ2-7 gives the whole variable domain EPEVTQTPSHQVTQMGQEVILRCVPISNHLYFYWYRQILGQKVEFLVSFYNNEISEKSEIFDDQFSVERPDGSNFTLKIRSTKLEDSAMYFCASRRTGLYEQYFGPGTRLTVT.

The V call is TRBV9, the J call TRBJ2-5; D uncertain. Germline V gene sequence: CDR1 SGDLS, CDR2 YYNGEE. Trimming took 0 bases from V and 0 from J, leaving 9 bases between them. CDR3 size: 15 residues. CDR3: CASSVGHGNQETQYF. The CDR3 nucleotides read TGTGCCAGCAGCGTAGGACACGGAAACCAAGAGACCCAGTACTTC.

This chain uses TRBV7-9 with TRBJ2-4, with 8 nucleotides matching TRBD1. The CDR3 sequence is 12 residues long. The germline V gene has CDR1 SEHNR and CDR2 FQNEAQ (reference sequence). The J segment lost 10 bases and the V segment lost 5 bases, leaving 4 bases of the junction unmatched. This CDR3 is CASSEGQAIQYF. The CDR3 DNA reads TGTGCCAGCAGCGAGGGACAGGCTATTCAGTACTTC.

V is TRBV4-1 and J is TRBJ2-7, with 7 bases identical to TRBD2. The ends lost 0 bases at V and 4 bases at J; junction bases unmatched: 9. The germline V gene has CDR1 MGHRA and CDR2 YSYEKL. CDR3 length: 16 residues. The CDR3 sequence: CASSQEWGGGPYEQYF. CDR3 nucleotides: TGCGCCAGCAGCCAAGAGTGGGGGGGAGGGCCATACGAGCAGTACTTC.

J is TRBJ2-5 and V is TRBV7-9; D remains ambiguous. The length of the CDR3 is 14 residues. The germline V gene encodes CDR1 SEHNR and CDR2 FQNEAQ (reference sequence). Between the trimmed V and J ends, which lost 5 bases and 3 bases, there was a span of 13 bases. The CDR3 DNA is TGTGCCAGCAGCCCTACCGGGTTTGAAGAGACCCAGTACTTC. This encodes CASSPTGFEETQYF.

The V gene is TRBV6-1, the J gene TRBJ2-3, with 12 bases lining up with TRBD2. J gave up 5 bases and V 6 bases, and 3 bases lay outside the gene matches. The CDR3 spans 14 residues. Germline CDR1 reads MNHNS; CDR2 reads SASEGT. Here the CDR3 reads CASSRTSGKDTQYF. In nucleotides, the CDR3 is TGTGCCAGCAGCCGGACTAGCGGGAAAGATACGCAGTATTTT.

The chain carries TRBV5-1 and TRBJ2-5; D is undetermined. V was cut by 0 bases and J by 2 bases, with 8 bases left in between. The CDR3 spans 14 residues. In germline, CDR1 is SGHRS, CDR2 YFSETQ. CDR3 DNA sequence: TGCGCCAGCAGCTTGGGCGGCACACAAGAGACCCAGTACTTC. Amino acid sequence: CASSLGGTQETQYF.

The chain employs TRBV28 and TRBJ1-1; the D is unclear. Germline assignment: CDR1 MDHEN and CDR2 SYDVKM. The CDR3 is 15 amino acids. V was pared by 6 bases and J by 0 bases, with 14 bases between. The CDR3 DNA reads as TGTGCCAGCAGCTCTCCGAGCAGAGTGAACACTGAAGCTTTCTTT. It yields the protein CASSSPSRVNTEAFF.